Listed below are T cell receptor beta chains from one sample, sequenced in a study of blood T cell repertoires in COVID-19. Sequencing used immunoSEQ multiplex PCR; TCRdb keeps in-frame clones, though not all of them. The data show around 110,000 clones, about 93% seen once. The sequenced material came from peripheral blood. Source of these receptors: a woman in her twenties or thirties with acute or convalescent COVID-19. CDR3s include the opening cysteine and the closing phenylalanine or tryptophan. A D gene is named only where the DNA matches it firmly. Clone size is stated in some rows and not others, as once, few, many or a class when expanded.

J gene: TRBJ1-1; clone size: NA; D gene: NA; V gene: TRBV12-3/TRBV12-4; CDR3 DNA: TGTGCCAGCAGTTTAGCCCAGCGAGCTGAAGCTTTCTTT; CDR3 protein: CASSLAQRAEAFF
J gene: TRBJ2-1; clone size: NA; D gene: NA; V gene: TRBV6-2/TRBV6-3; CDR3 DNA: TGTGCCAGCAGTTGGACCCCTTGGGGGGATGCTTCCTACAATGAGCAGTTCTTC; CDR3 protein: CASSWTPWGDASYNEQFF
J gene: TRBJ1-3; clone size: NA; D gene: NA; V gene: TRBV7-9; CDR3 DNA: TGTGCCAGCACCCGCTCTGGAAACACCATATATTTT; CDR3 protein: CASTRSGNTIYF
J gene: TRBJ1-2; clone size: once; D gene: NA; V gene: TRBV19; CDR3 DNA: TGTGCCAGTAGCACCGGGACACAGTATGGCTACACCTTC; CDR3 protein: CASSTGTQYGYTF
J gene: TRBJ2-7; clone size: NA; D gene: TRBD1; V gene: TRBV11-2; CDR3 DNA: TGTGCCAGCAGCCACCAGGGGGATCGACTCGAGCAGTACTTC; CDR3 protein: CASSHQGDRLEQYF
J gene: TRBJ1-6; clone size: NA; D gene: NA; V gene: TRBV5-1; CDR3 DNA: TGCGCCAGCAGCCCCTCTTTTACGGAGGGAAACTCACCCCTCCACTTT; CDR3 protein: CASSPSFTEGNSPLHF
J gene: TRBJ2-1; clone size: NA; D gene: TRBD2; V gene: TRBV11-3; CDR3 DNA: TGTGCCAGCAGCCCGACGATTAGCGGGGGGCCCGACAATGAGCAGTTCTTC; CDR3 protein: CASSPTISGGPDNEQFF
J gene: TRBJ2-3; clone size: NA; D gene: NA; V gene: TRBV6-1; CDR3 DNA: TGTGCCAGCAGTGAGGTACGGTTCCGAACTAGCACAGATACGCAGTATTTT; CDR3 protein: CASSEVRFRTSTDTQYF
J gene: TRBJ1-1; clone size: NA; D gene: NA; V gene: TRBV19; CDR3 DNA: TGTGCCAGTAGTATTTCCGGAGGGATCGTGTACGCTTTCTTT; CDR3 protein: CASSISGGIVYAFF
J gene: TRBJ1-3; clone size: NA; D gene: NA; V gene: TRBV9; CDR3 DNA: TGTGCCAGCAGCCCGAAGCGGGGGAACACCATATATTTT; CDR3 protein: CASSPKRGNTIYF
J gene: TRBJ2-2; clone size: NA; D gene: TRBD2; V gene: TRBV5-4; CDR3 DNA: TGTGCCAGCAGCCCGACGCCGGGACTAGCGGGGGGGCTTTACACCGGGGAGCTGTTTTTT; CDR3 protein: CASSPTPGLAGGLYTGELFF
J gene: TRBJ2-2; clone size: once; D gene: NA; V gene: TRBV29-1; CDR3 DNA: TGCAGCGTTGGGGGCAGCGCAAACACCGGGGAGCTGTTTTTT; CDR3 protein: CSVGGSANTGELFF
J gene: TRBJ1-3; clone size: NA; D gene: NA; V gene: TRBV2; CDR3 DNA: TGTGCCAGCAGTCAGCTAGCCTCTGGAAACACCATATATTTT; CDR3 protein: CASSQLASGNTIYF
J gene: TRBJ2-7; clone size: NA; D gene: TRBD1; V gene: TRBV6-5; CDR3 DNA: TGTGCCAGCAGGCCCCGGGACAGGGCATACGTTGAGCAGTACTTC; CDR3 protein: CASRPRDRAYVEQYF
J gene: TRBJ2-2; clone size: NA; D gene: TRBD1; V gene: TRBV7-9; CDR3 DNA: TGTGCCAGCAGCTTATACGGGGCAGGGGGCGGCGGTACCGGGGAGCTGTTTTTT; CDR3 protein: CASSLYGAGGGGTGELFF
J gene: TRBJ2-2; clone size: NA; D gene: NA; V gene: TRBV7-9; CDR3 DNA: TGTGCCAGCAGCTTGAATCCAGGGACTCCTCTGACCGGGGAGCTGTTTTTT; CDR3 protein: CASSLNPGTPLTGELFF
J gene: TRBJ2-3; clone size: NA; D gene: TRBD1; V gene: TRBV6-2/TRBV6-3; CDR3 DNA: TGTGCCAGCAGTCTCCGGGACAGGACGACAGATACGCAGTATTTT; CDR3 protein: CASSLRDRTTDTQYF
J gene: TRBJ1-6; clone size: NA; D gene: NA; V gene: TRBV4-1; CDR3 DNA: TGCGCCAGCAGCCAAGACCGGGACTTTACTACCTCACCCCTCCACTTT; CDR3 protein: CASSQDRDFTTSPLHF
J gene: TRBJ1-4; clone size: once; D gene: NA; V gene: TRBV3-1/TRBV3-2; CDR3 DNA: TGTGCCAGCAGCCCCGGGTCCATAGGCGAAAAACTGTTTTTT; CDR3 protein: CASSPGSIGEKLFF
J gene: TRBJ1-1; clone size: NA; D gene: NA; V gene: TRBV11-1; CDR3 DNA: TGTGCCAGCAGCTCGACCCCCAGGACTGAAGCTTTCTTT; CDR3 protein: CASSSTPRTEAFF
J gene: TRBJ1-1; clone size: once; D gene: NA; V gene: TRBV2; CDR3 DNA: TGTGCCAGCAGTGATTCAGAGAACACTGAAGCTTTCTTT; CDR3 protein: CASSDSENTEAFF
J gene: TRBJ2-2; clone size: NA; D gene: TRBD2; V gene: TRBV7-2; CDR3 DNA: TGTGCCAGCAGCCCTAGCGGGAGTTGGACCGGGGAGCTGTTTTTT; CDR3 protein: CASSPSGSWTGELFF
J gene: TRBJ1-4; clone size: few; D gene: TRBD1; V gene: TRBV5-1; CDR3 DNA: TGCGCCAGCAGCGAGACAGGGACGGAGATAGCCGTGGGTGAAAAACTGTTTTTT; CDR3 protein: CASSETGTEIAVGEKLFF
J gene: TRBJ2-1; clone size: NA; D gene: TRBD2; V gene: TRBV5-1; CDR3 DNA: TGCGCCAGCAGCAGCCTAGCGGGGGTACAGGATGAGCAGTTCTTC; CDR3 protein: CASSSLAGVQDEQFF
J gene: TRBJ1-6; clone size: NA; D gene: NA; V gene: TRBV1; CDR3 DNA: TGCACCAGCAGCCACCACAGGGGTACCAATTCACCCCTCCACTTT; CDR3 protein: CTSSHHRGTNSPLHF
J gene: TRBJ1-1; clone size: NA; D gene: TRBD1; V gene: TRBV13; CDR3 DNA: TGTGCCAGCAGCTTAGGAACAGGGGAGAACACTGAAGCTTTCTTT; CDR3 protein: CASSLGTGENTEAFF
J gene: TRBJ1-1; clone size: NA; D gene: NA; V gene: TRBV6-5; CDR3 DNA: TGTGCCAGCTTTTCTAGGCTCCTGTTGGGCACTGAAGCTTTCTTT; CDR3 protein: CASFSRLLLGTEAFF
J gene: TRBJ1-5; clone size: NA; D gene: TRBD1; V gene: TRBV28; CDR3 DNA: TGTGCCAGCCGCAATCGGACAGGGTTGTTCGATCAGCCCCAGCATTTT; CDR3 protein: CASRNRTGLFDQPQHF
J gene: TRBJ2-7; clone size: NA; D gene: NA; V gene: TRBV5-4; CDR3 DNA: TGTGCCAGCAGCTTGCAACAGGGAATCTACGAGCAGTACTTC; CDR3 protein: CASSLQQGIYEQYF
J gene: TRBJ2-7; clone size: NA; D gene: TRBD2; V gene: TRBV30; CDR3 DNA: TGTGCCTGGAAACTCGGGTGGACTAGCGGGAGCTACGAGCAGTACTTC; CDR3 protein: CAWKLGWTSGSYEQYF
J gene: TRBJ2-5; clone size: NA; D gene: TRBD2; V gene: TRBV5-6; CDR3 DNA: TGTGCCAGCAGCTTGGGGAAACTAGCGGGAGTTTCAGAGACCCAGTACTTC; CDR3 protein: CASSLGKLAGVSETQYF
J gene: TRBJ1-1; clone size: NA; D gene: NA; V gene: TRBV3-1/TRBV3-2; CDR3 DNA: TGTGCCAGCAGCCAAGATTGGTTTCAGGCTAGCTTTAATGAAGCTTTCTTT; CDR3 protein: CASSQDWFQASFNEAFF
J gene: TRBJ1-5; clone size: NA; D gene: NA; V gene: TRBV7-2; CDR3 DNA: TGTGCCAGCACCTCGTGGGGGCAGGGTCGCAATCAGCCCCAGCATTTT; CDR3 protein: CASTSWGQGRNQPQHF
J gene: TRBJ1-2; clone size: NA; D gene: TRBD1; V gene: TRBV7-9; CDR3 DNA: TGTGCCAGCCGACCACAGGGGGGACTCGGTGGCTACACCTTC; CDR3 protein: CASRPQGGLGGYTF
J gene: TRBJ2-1; clone size: NA; D gene: TRBD2; V gene: TRBV30; CDR3 DNA: TGTGCCTGGCATATCCCGGGGGGGGTACTATACAATGAGCAGTTCTTC; CDR3 protein: CAWHIPGGVLYNEQFF
J gene: TRBJ2-7; clone size: once; D gene: TRBD2; V gene: TRBV12-3/TRBV12-4; CDR3 DNA: TGTGCCAGCAGTGTCGGACTAGCGAACGAGCAGTACTTC; CDR3 protein: CASSVGLANEQYF
J gene: TRBJ2-7; clone size: NA; D gene: TRBD2; V gene: TRBV29-1; CDR3 DNA: TGCAGCGTTGAAGATCCTAGCGGGAACTACGAGCAGTACTTC; CDR3 protein: CSVEDPSGNYEQYF
J gene: TRBJ1-5; clone size: NA; D gene: NA; V gene: TRBV18; CDR3 DNA: TGTGCCAGCTCACCCAGTAATAGCAATCAGCCCCAGCATTTT; CDR3 protein: CASSPSNSNQPQHF
J gene: TRBJ2-1; clone size: NA; D gene: TRBD2; V gene: TRBV27; CDR3 DNA: TGTGCCAGCAGTGCCGGGACTAGTCATGAGCAGTTCTTC; CDR3 protein: CASSAGTSHEQFF
J gene: TRBJ2-1; clone size: NA; D gene: TRBD2; V gene: TRBV24-1; CDR3 DNA: TGTGCCACCAGTGATTTAGCGGGAGGGCCGTACAATGAGCAGTTCTTC; CDR3 protein: CATSDLAGGPYNEQFF
J gene: TRBJ2-2; clone size: NA; D gene: TRBD2; V gene: TRBV4-3; CDR3 DNA: TGCGCCAGCAGCCAAGATAGCGGGACCGGCGGGGAGCTGTTTTTT; CDR3 protein: CASSQDSGTGGELFF
J gene: TRBJ1-1; clone size: NA; D gene: NA; V gene: TRBV7-2; CDR3 DNA: TGTGCCAGCAGCTTAGTGGGGGGGGGACAATCGGAAGCTTTCTTT; CDR3 protein: CASSLVGGGQSEAFF
J gene: TRBJ1-5; clone size: once; D gene: TRBD1; V gene: TRBV30; CDR3 DNA: TGTGCCAGCCGACAGGGGAATCAGCCCCAGCATTTT; CDR3 protein: CASRQGNQPQHF
J gene: TRBJ1-2; clone size: NA; D gene: NA; V gene: TRBV28; CDR3 DNA: TGTGCCAGCAGTTTTGGCCGTGCCGGGATTCCTGGCTACACCTTC; CDR3 protein: CASSFGRAGIPGYTF
J gene: TRBJ1-5; clone size: NA; D gene: NA; V gene: TRBV5-6; CDR3 DNA: TGTGCCAGCAGCTTGGCCGGTAATCAGCCCCAGCATTTT; CDR3 protein: CASSLAGNQPQHF
J gene: TRBJ2-7; clone size: NA; D gene: NA; V gene: TRBV5-6; CDR3 DNA: TGTGCCAGCAGCGTGGGAGGCCCTCTAGACCACTACGAGCAGTACTTC; CDR3 protein: CASSVGGPLDHYEQYF
J gene: TRBJ1-2; clone size: NA; D gene: NA; V gene: TRBV21-1; CDR3 DNA: TGTGCCAGCAGCAAGGGGACAGATCACTATGGCTACACCTTC; CDR3 protein: CASSKGTDHYGYTF
J gene: TRBJ1-1; clone size: few; D gene: NA; V gene: TRBV5-1; CDR3 DNA: TGCGCCAGCAGCTTGAGAGGGTCCTCCGGGACAAATACTGAAGCTTTCTTT; CDR3 protein: CASSLRGSSGTNTEAFF
J gene: TRBJ2-7; clone size: NA; D gene: TRBD1; V gene: TRBV27; CDR3 DNA: TGTGCCAGCAGCCTCCGGGACAGGGGGATGCACGAGCAGTACTTC; CDR3 protein: CASSLRDRGMHEQYF
J gene: TRBJ1-6; clone size: NA; D gene: NA; V gene: TRBV6-5; CDR3 DNA: TGTGCCAGCAACCCGTCACAGGCCTATAATTCACCCCTCCACTTT; CDR3 protein: CASNPSQAYNSPLHF
J gene: TRBJ1-2; clone size: NA; D gene: NA; V gene: TRBV6-2/TRBV6-3; CDR3 DNA: TGTGCCAGCAGTTACCCTCCGACAGGATACTATGGCTACACCTTC; CDR3 protein: CASSYPPTGYYGYTF
J gene: TRBJ2-3; clone size: NA; D gene: NA; V gene: TRBV28; CDR3 DNA: TGTGCCAGCAGTTTCCCCGGGAGACTAAGGGTCACAGATACGCAGTATTTT; CDR3 protein: CASSFPGRLRVTDTQYF
J gene: TRBJ2-3; clone size: NA; D gene: TRBD1; V gene: TRBV4-3; CDR3 DNA: TGCGCCAGCAGCCAAGTAAACAGGGGGTTAGGGACAGATACGCAGTATTTT; CDR3 protein: CASSQVNRGLGTDTQYF
J gene: TRBJ1-1; clone size: few; D gene: NA; V gene: TRBV6-5; CDR3 DNA: TGTGCCAGCAGCCCCCTCCGAGGGTTTGACACTGAAGCTTTCTTT; CDR3 protein: CASSPLRGFDTEAFF
J gene: TRBJ2-5; clone size: NA; D gene: TRBD2; V gene: TRBV4-1; CDR3 DNA: TGCGCCAGCAGCCCCGGGACTAGCGAGCAAGAGACCCAGTACTTC; CDR3 protein: CASSPGTSEQETQYF
J gene: TRBJ2-3; clone size: once; D gene: NA; V gene: TRBV24-1; CDR3 DNA: TGTGCCACCAGTGATCCCAAGGACTTCACAGATACGCAGTATTTT; CDR3 protein: CATSDPKDFTDTQYF
J gene: TRBJ2-1; clone size: NA; D gene: NA; V gene: TRBV28; CDR3 DNA: TGTGCCAGCTTTTCAAGGGTGGAGGGTCGGAGCTCCTACAATGAGCAGTTCTTC; CDR3 protein: CASFSRVEGRSSYNEQFF
J gene: TRBJ2-7; clone size: NA; D gene: TRBD2; V gene: TRBV3-1/TRBV3-2; CDR3 DNA: TGTGCCAGCAGCCCGGGAGGGCCCTACGAGCAGTACTTC; CDR3 protein: CASSPGGPYEQYF
J gene: TRBJ1-2; clone size: NA; D gene: TRBD1; V gene: TRBV4-1; CDR3 DNA: TGCGCCACCTCAGCCGGACAGGGGAGGGGGGACGTATATGGCTACACCTTC; CDR3 protein: CATSAGQGRGDVYGYTF